The 13 T cell receptor beta chains below come from one sample, sequenced in a study of tumor-infiltrating lymphocytes in primary liver carcinoma. Priming with a constant-region primer yielded TCR beta cDNA from about 500 ng total RNA. It was through three nested multiplex PCR rounds of slightly modified ARM-PCR that TCR beta libraries arose. Both of the initial two PCR rounds ran for nine to ten cycles and employed TRBV1-TRBV30 forward primers alongside a C-beta reverse primer. A single record per CDR3 protein comes from TCRdb applying MiXCR to the multiplex PCR reads. The top ten hold less than 15% of the sample, which has more than 90,000 distinct CDR3 sequences, more than 65% seen once. Both RNA and DNA were isolated together from around 20-30 mg of bulk tissue that had not been sorted. The sample consisted of liver tumor tissue from sampling region 2. Subset in this sample: tumor region T2, inferior pole. Source of these receptors: a woman aged 55-70 years with primary liver carcinoma and hepatitis B virus infection.

In regard to this clonotype: At one end the junction does not follow the germline gene, possibly because of a read error. The chain links TRBV29-1 to TRBJ2-7; possibly TRBD1 for D (6 bases). The germline V gene encodes CDR1 SQVTM and CDR2 ANQGSEA. This CDR3 spans 15 amino acids. This CDR3 is CSVAGTQGFFYDQYF. The CDR3 nucleotides are TGCAGCGTTGCAGGTACACAGGGATTCTTCTACGATCAGTACTTC.

Of note for this clonotype: One junction end does not reproduce the germline sequence, and a read error may be involved. The genes are TRBV30 and TRBJ2-3, with D possibly being TRBD2 (5 bases). This CDR3 spans 15 amino acids. Germline values: CDR1 GTSNPN, CDR2 SVGIG (reference sequence). The CDR3 sequence is CVWSFEGFSTYTQYF. The CDR3 DNA reads as TGTGTCTGGAGCTTCGAGGGATTCTCCACATATACGCAGTATTTT. Filled out from reference TRBV30 and TRBJ2-3, the complete variable domain reads SQTIHQWPATLVQPVGSPLSLECTVEGTSNPNLYWYRQAAGRGLQLLFYSVGIGQISSEVPQNLSASRPQDRQFILSSKKLLLSDSGFYLCVWSFEGFSTYTQYFGPGTRLTVL.

This clonotype was counted between two and nine times. Because the CDR3 is missing its conserved closing phenylalanine or tryptophan, this is likely a read error. The chain links TRBV12-3 or TRBV12-4 to TRBJ1-1, with no clear D. The CDR3 extends over 13 amino acids. V shed 3 bases and J shed 2 bases, with 7 bases lying between them. The CDR3 bases are TGTGCCAGCAGTTTTCGCGAAAACACTGAAGCTTTCTCG. It codes for CASSFRENTEAFS.

The table lists this clonotype with a count of one. The chain is built from TRBV5-1 and TRBJ2-5, with TRBD1 as a possible D gene (5 bases). Germline values: CDR1 SGHRS, CDR2 YFSETQ. Trimming left V 1 base short and J 2 bases short, with 18 bases between. CDR3 length: 17 amino acids. The CDR3 region is CASSLRWTARGQETQYF. The CDR3 DNA reads TGCGCCAGCAGCTTGCGATGGACGGCAAGGGGACAAGAGACCCAGTACTTC.

Worth noting for this clonotype: One junction end does not reproduce the germline sequence, and a read error may be involved. The chain couples TRBV6-5 to TRBJ1-2; weak D call: TRBD1 (5 bases). The CDR3 loop spans 13 amino acids. Germline-derived CDR1 and CDR2 are MNHEY and SVGAGI. CDR3 nucleotide sequence: TGTGCAAGCAGTTACGGGGGGAGCGACGGCTACACCTTC. Protein product: CASSYGGSDGYTF.

This clonotype has only one observation. A much larger clone sits a single nucleotide away, making a read error possible. This rearrangement joins TRBV23-1 to TRBJ2-7; D call uncertain. TRBV23-1 is flagged as an ORF with uncertain function. The V and J ends lost 6 bases and 2 bases respectively, with 11 bases between them. CDR3 size: 13 residues. For the CDR3, the DNA is TGCGCCAGCAGCCAGGCAGATCCCTACGAGCAGTACTTC. The encoded protein is CASSQADPYEQYF.

Note on this clonotype: Given a much more abundant clone one base away, this may be a read error. The chain employs TRBV7-7 and TRBJ2-3, with TRBD1 matching 8 bases. This CDR3 region has 16 residues. Germline V lookup: CDR1 SSHAT, CDR2 FNYEAQ (reference sequence). The CDR3 sequence: CASSLGAGGRIDAQYF. The DNA of the CDR3 is TGTGCTAGCAGCTTAGGGGCAGGGGGCCGGATAGATGCGCAGTATTTT.

This chain links TRBV4-2 with TRBJ1-5; possible D gene TRBD1, 5 bases. The V end was cut by 10 bases, the J end by 3 bases, with 16 bases between. CDR1 and CDR2 from the germline V gene are LGHNA and YNFKEQ. This CDR3 spans 14 amino acids. The CDR3 spells CAINQDRSNQPQHF. In nucleotides, the CDR3 is TGTGCCATCAACCAAGACAGATCCAATCAGCCCCAGCATTTT.

The V and J genes are TRBV5-5 and TRBJ2-5, with D maybe TRBD2 (6 bases). Trimming removed 1 base from V and 5 bases from J, with 9 bases in between. Germline values: CDR1 SGHKS, CDR2 YYEKEE (reference sequence). The CDR3 consists of 13 residues. The CDR3 loop reads CASSLLAEETQYF. As DNA, the CDR3 is TGTGCCAGCAGCTTGTTAGCGGAGGAGACCCAGTACTTC.

J is TRBJ2-1 and V is TRBV6-4; TRBD1 might be the D (5 bases). CDR3 length: 14 amino acids. CDR1 and CDR2 from the germline V gene are MRHNA and SNTAGT. V was clipped by 4 bases and J by 6 bases, with 13 bases between them. The DNA for the CDR3 is TGTGCCAGCAGTGTAGACCAGGGCCGCAATGAGCAGTTCTTC. As protein: CASSVDQGRNEQFF.

Regarding this clonotype: One end of the junction varies from germline; a read error may be responsible. V gene TRBV7-8 combines with J gene TRBJ2-5, with TRBD1 matching 7 bases. Germline V lookup: CDR1 SGHVS, CDR2 FQNEAQ. The CDR3 has 13 amino acids. CDR3 DNA sequence: TGTGCCAGCAGCCTAGAGGCAGGGGGAACCCATCACTTC. This gives the protein CASSLEAGGTHHF.

This clonotype was seen repeatedly, ten times or more. The chain is built from TRBV28 and TRBJ2-5; 12 bases agree with TRBD2. The trim removed 7 bases at V and 7 bases at J, leaving 13 bases unmatched. The CDR3 has 16 residues. Germline V lookup: CDR1 MDHEN, CDR2 SYDVKM. The CDR3 region is CASKKGRTSGKGTQYF. CDR3 bases: TGTGCCAGCAAAAAGGGCCGGACTAGCGGGAAGGGGACCCAGTACTTC.

Only one count was recorded for this clonotype. At one boundary the junction diverges from the germline segment, which might be a read error. The chain is built from TRBV11-3 and TRBJ2-1; 7 bases map to TRBD2. Germline V CDR1 and CDR2: SGHNT, YENEEA. The CDR3 loop spans 15 amino acids. The DNA for the CDR3 is TGTGCCAGCATCTTAGGAACTAGCGAGAAGCTTAAGCAGTTCTTC. Translation gives CASILGTSEKLKQFF.